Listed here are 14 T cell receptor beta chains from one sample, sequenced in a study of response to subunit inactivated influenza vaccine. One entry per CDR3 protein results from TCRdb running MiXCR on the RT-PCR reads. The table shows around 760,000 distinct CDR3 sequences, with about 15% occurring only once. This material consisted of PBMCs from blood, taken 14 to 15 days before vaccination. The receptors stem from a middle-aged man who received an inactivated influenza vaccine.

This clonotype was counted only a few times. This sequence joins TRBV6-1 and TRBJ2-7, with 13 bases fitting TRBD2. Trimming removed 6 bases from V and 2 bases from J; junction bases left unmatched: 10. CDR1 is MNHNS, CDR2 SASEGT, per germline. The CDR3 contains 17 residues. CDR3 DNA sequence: TGTGCCAGCAGGACCCGGGGACTAGCGGGATTGACCTACGAGCAGTACTTC. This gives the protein CASRTRGLAGLTYEQYF.

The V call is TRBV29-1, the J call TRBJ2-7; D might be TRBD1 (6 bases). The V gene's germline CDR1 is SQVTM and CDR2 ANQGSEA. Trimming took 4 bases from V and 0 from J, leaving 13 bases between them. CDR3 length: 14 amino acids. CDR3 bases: TGCAGCGTTGCGCAGGGGCCAGGCTCCTACGAGCAGTACTTC. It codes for CSVAQGPGSYEQYF.

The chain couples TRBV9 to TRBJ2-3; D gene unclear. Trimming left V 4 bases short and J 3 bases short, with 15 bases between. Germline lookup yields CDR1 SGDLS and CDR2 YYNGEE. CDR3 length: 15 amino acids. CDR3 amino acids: CASSSSELETDTQYF. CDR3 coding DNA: TGTGCCAGCAGCTCTTCCGAGCTGGAGACAGATACGCAGTATTTT.

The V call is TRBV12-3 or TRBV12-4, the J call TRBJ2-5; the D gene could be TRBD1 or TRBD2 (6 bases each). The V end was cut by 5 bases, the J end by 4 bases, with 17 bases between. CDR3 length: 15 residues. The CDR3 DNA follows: TGTGCCAGCAGTCTCCCTGGGGGGCTGATAGAGACCCAGTACTTC. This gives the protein CASSLPGGLIETQYF.

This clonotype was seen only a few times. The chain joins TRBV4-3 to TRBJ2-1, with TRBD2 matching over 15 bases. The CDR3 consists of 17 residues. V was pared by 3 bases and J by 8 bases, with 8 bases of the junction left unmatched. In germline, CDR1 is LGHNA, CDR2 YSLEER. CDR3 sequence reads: CASSHGLAGGLSHEQFF. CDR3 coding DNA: TGCGCCAGCAGCCACGGACTAGCGGGGGGGCTCTCCCATGAGCAGTTCTTC.

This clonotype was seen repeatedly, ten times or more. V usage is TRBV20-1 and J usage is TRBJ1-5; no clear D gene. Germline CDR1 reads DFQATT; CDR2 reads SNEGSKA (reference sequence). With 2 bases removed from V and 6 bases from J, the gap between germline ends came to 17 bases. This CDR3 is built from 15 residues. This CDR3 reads CSARKGQASFQPQHF. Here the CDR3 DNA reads TGCAGTGCTAGAAAAGGCCAGGCGTCGTTTCAGCCCCAGCATTTT.

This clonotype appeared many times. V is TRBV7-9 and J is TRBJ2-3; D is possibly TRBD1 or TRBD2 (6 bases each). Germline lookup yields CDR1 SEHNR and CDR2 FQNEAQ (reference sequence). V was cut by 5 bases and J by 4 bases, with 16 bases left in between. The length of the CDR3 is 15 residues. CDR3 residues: CASSHRRGLADTQYF. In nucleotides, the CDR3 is TGTGCCAGCAGCCACCGGAGGGGGTTAGCAGATACGCAGTATTTT.

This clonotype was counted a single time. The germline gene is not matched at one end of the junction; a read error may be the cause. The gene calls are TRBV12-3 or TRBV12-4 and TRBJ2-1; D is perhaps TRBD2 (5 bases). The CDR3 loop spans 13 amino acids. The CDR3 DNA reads TGTGCCAGCAGTTTAGCGTCAGCAGCGGAGCAGATCTTC. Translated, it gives CASSLASAAEQIF.

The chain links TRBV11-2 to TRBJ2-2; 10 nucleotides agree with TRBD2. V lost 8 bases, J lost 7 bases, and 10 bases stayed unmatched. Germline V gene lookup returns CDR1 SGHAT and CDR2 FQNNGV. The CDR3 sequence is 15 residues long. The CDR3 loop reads CASGPAGGPGGELFF. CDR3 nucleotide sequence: TGTGCCAGCGGACCAGCGGGGGGGCCGGGCGGGGAGCTGTTTTTT.

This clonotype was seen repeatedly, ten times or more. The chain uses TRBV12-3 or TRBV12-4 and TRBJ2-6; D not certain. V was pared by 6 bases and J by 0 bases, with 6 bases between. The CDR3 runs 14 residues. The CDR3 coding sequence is TGTGCCAGCAGCCAGAGCTCTGGGGCCAACGTCCTGACTTTC. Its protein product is CASSQSSGANVLTF.

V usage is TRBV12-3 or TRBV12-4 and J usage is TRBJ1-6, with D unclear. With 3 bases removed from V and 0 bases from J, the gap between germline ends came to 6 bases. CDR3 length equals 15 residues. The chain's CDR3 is CASSFRSSYNSPLHF. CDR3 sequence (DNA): TGTGCCAGCAGTTTCCGGAGCTCCTATAATTCACCCCTCCACTTT.

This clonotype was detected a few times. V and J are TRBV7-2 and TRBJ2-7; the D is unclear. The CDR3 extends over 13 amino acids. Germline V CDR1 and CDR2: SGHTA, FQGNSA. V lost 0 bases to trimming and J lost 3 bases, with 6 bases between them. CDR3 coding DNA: TGTGCCAGCAGCTTAGCGCGACTCTACGAGCAGTACTTC. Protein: CASSLARLYEQYF.

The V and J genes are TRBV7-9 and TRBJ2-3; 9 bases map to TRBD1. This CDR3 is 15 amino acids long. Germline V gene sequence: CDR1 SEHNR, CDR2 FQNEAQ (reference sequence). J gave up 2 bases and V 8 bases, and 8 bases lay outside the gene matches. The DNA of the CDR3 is TGTGCCAGCGAATTCGGGACAGGGCCCACAGATACGCAGTATTTT. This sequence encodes CASEFGTGPTDTQYF.

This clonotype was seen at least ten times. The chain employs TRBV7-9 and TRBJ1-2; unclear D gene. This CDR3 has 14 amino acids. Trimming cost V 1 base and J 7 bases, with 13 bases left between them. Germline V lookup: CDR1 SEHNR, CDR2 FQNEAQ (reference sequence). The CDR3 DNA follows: TGTGCCAGCAGCTTAGGACCGTTGCTCGGTGGCTACACCTTC. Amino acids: CASSLGPLLGGYTF.